This T cell receptor (beta chain) was retrieved from a study of shared T cell receptors in the human thymus. Here immunoSEQ multiplex PCR was the method, and the copy in TCRdb shows in-frame clones only, minus some. The profile shows 450,000 to 650,000 clones, approximately 78% of them singletons. Of note for this clone: One junction end does not reproduce the germline sequence, and a read error may be involved.

Germline-derived CDR1 and CDR2 are SGHNT and YENEEA. There are 19 residues in the CDR3. The sample was also reused in another study, on human thymus T cells. That publication notes: Thymic tissue was derived from resections collected during corrective heart surgery. Thymic and blood repertoires appeared to carry a bias in their V and J gene usage. Reports from related research described highly overlapping thymic repertoires among unrelated individuals.

The V and J genes are TRBV11-3 and TRBJ2-7, with TRBD2 identical over 10 bases. This receptor was taken from a boy younger than two with a congenital heart defect. Sample: thymocytes. This CDR3 is CASSLVVFQREGQLTEQYF. In DNA, the CDR3 is TGTGCCAGCAGTTTAGTGGTCTTCCAGCGGGAGGGCCAGCTTACCGAGCAGTACTTC.